Below, 32 T cell receptor beta chains from the same sample are listed, as sequenced in a study of vaccination effects on CD4 cells after COVID-19. These receptors' antigens are unknown. Repertoires were generated with immunoSEQ multiplex PCR, while TCRdb's copy carries only in-frame clones and drops some. This table holds 20,000 or so clones, over 70% found once. Expansion of antigen-specific CD4+ T cells with viral peptide pools was carried out by the ViraFEST assay before sequencing. Subsequent to roughly 10 days of culture, CD4+ T cells were isolated. The specimen was CD4+ T cells from PBMCs cultured with HCoV-229E spike peptides, collected before COVID-19 vaccination. Receptors were obtained from a human donor who received a COVID-19 vaccine.

This clone was detected a few times. The chain employs TRBV7-8 and TRBJ1-3; 8 bases fit TRBD1. Germline trimming cut 5 bases from V and 2 bases from J; bases unmatched to any gene: 8. Germline CDR1 reads SGHVS; CDR2 reads FQNEAQ. The CDR3 is made up of 16 amino acids. CDR3 coding DNA: TGTGCCAGCAGCGCGGACAGGGTACCTGCTGGAAACACCATATATTTT. It translates to CASSADRVPAGNTIYF. Complete variable domain (other parts from reference TRBV7-8 and TRBJ1-3): GAGVSQSPRYKVAKRGQDVALRCDPISGHVSLFWYQQALGQGPEFLTYFQNEAQLDKSGLPSDRFFAERPEGSVSTLKIQRTQQEDSAVYLCASSADRVPAGNTIYFGEGSWLTVV.

The genes are TRBV10-1 and TRBJ2-3; 9 nucleotides line up with TRBD1. After removal of 6 bases from V and 1 base from J, the junction contained 2 bases not matched to a gene. CDR3 length: 14 residues. Germline V gene sequence: CDR1 WNHNN, CDR2 SYGVQD (reference sequence). The CDR3 loop is CASSGTGRTDTQYF. The CDR3 DNA reads as TGCGCCAGCAGCGGGACAGGGCGCACAGATACGCAGTATTTT.

This clone was counted between two and nine times. The chain uses TRBV5-6 and TRBJ1-6, with TRBD1 matching 7 bases. V trimming: 0 bases; J trimming: 6 bases; junction bases outside the gene matches: 3. CDR3 length equals 15 residues. Germline lookup yields CDR1 SGHDT and CDR2 YYEEEE. The CDR3 nucleotides are TGTGCCAGCAGCTTGGACGGGACAGCTAATTCACCCCTCCACTTT. Its translation is CASSLDGTANSPLHF.

The chain uses TRBV27 and TRBJ1-2; the D is unclear. The germline V and J ends were trimmed by 0 bases and 3 bases, with 8 bases remaining between them. Germline V gene data show CDR1 as MNHEY and CDR2 as SMNVEV (reference sequence). The CDR3 extends over 14 amino acids. The CDR3 loop reads CASSLSGSDYGYTF. CDR3 sequence (DNA): TGTGCCAGCAGTTTATCAGGCTCCGACTATGGCTACACCTTC.

The genes are TRBV10-2 and TRBJ2-7; D gene unclear. Trimming removed 4 bases at V and 3 bases at J, with 4 bases between. The CDR3 contains 11 residues. Germline CDR1 is WSHSY and CDR2 is SAAADI. The CDR3 sequence is CASSASYEQYF. The CDR3 coding sequence is TGCGCCAGCAGTGCCAGCTACGAGCAGTACTTC.

The chain couples TRBV6-5 to TRBJ2-7, with 8 bases matching TRBD1. Looked up from germline, CDR1 is MNHEY and CDR2 is SVGAGI. The CDR3 has 12 residues. V shed 11 bases and J 3 bases; nucleotides not matched to a gene: 6. CDR3 bases: TGTGCCTCCCGGGACAGGAGCTACGAGCAGTACTTC. This codes for CASRDRSYEQYF.

The V and J genes are TRBV2 and TRBJ1-6; D possibly corresponds to TRBD1 (6 bases). The germline gives CDR1 SNHLY, CDR2 FYNNEI. V lost 4 bases and J 7 bases, leaving 14 bases between the germline ends. There are 15 residues in the CDR3. The CDR3 DNA sequence: TGTGCCAGCAGTGGAGTGAAGGACAGCAATTCACCCCTCCACTTT. As protein: CASSGVKDSNSPLHF.

V is TRBV10-1 and J is TRBJ2-7; 7 bases match TRBD1. Germline loops: CDR1 WNHNN, CDR2 SYGVQD (reference sequence). This CDR3 is built from 13 residues. J gave up 3 bases and V 6 bases, and 5 bases lay outside the gene matches. The CDR3 spells CASSHDRVYEQYF. The CDR3 nucleotides read TGCGCCAGCAGCCATGACAGGGTCTACGAGCAGTACTTC.

V gene TRBV6-5 combines with J gene TRBJ2-5, with 7 bases fitting TRBD2. The junction had 5 bases not matched to a gene; V was cut back by 0 bases and J by 13 bases. This CDR3 spans 12 amino acids. Germline loops: CDR1 MNHEY, CDR2 SVGAGI. The CDR3 DNA reads as TGTGCCAGCAGTTACTCCGCGGGGGTCCCGTACTTC. Amino acid sequence: CASSYSAGVPYF.

This clone was counted only a few times. V gene TRBV25-1 combines with J gene TRBJ2-1, with D tentatively TRBD1 (5 bases). The germline V gene encodes CDR1 MGHDK and CDR2 SYGVNS. With 4 bases removed from V and 4 bases from J, the gap between germline ends came to 5 bases. This CDR3 is 12 amino acids long. CDR3 residues: CASSGQYNEQFF. The CDR3, as DNA: TGTGCCAGCAGTGGACAGTACAATGAGCAGTTCTTC.

This clone was observed a few times. The gene calls are TRBV4-1 and TRBJ2-7; perhaps TRBD2 as D (6 bases). The CDR3 contains 14 residues. Germline V gives CDR1 MGHRA, CDR2 YSYEKL. V lost 4 bases, J lost 6 bases, and 16 bases lay in between. CDR3: CASSRGTSLVEQYF. The CDR3 DNA follows: TGCGCCAGCAGCCGGGGGACTTCTCTCGTCGAGCAGTACTTC.

This clone was seen a handful of times. CDR3 nucleotides: TGTGCCAGCCGAGGAACTGGATTGTCCGGGCACGAAGCTTTCTTT. This gives the protein CASRGTGLSGHEAFF. The genes are TRBV6-5 and TRBJ1-1; D unclear. V gave up 8 bases and J gave up 8 bases, with 24 bases separating them. Germline V lookup: CDR1 MNHEY, CDR2 SVGAGI. The CDR3 covers 15 residues.

This chain links TRBV30 with TRBJ2-7; 10 bases agree with TRBD1. V lost 5 bases and J lost 6; bases outside the gene matches: 4. The CDR3 runs 12 residues. Germline V gene sequence: CDR1 GTSNPN, CDR2 SVGIG (reference sequence). CDR3 residues: CAWGQGVGEQYF. The CDR3 coding sequence is TGTGCCTGGGGACAGGGGGTGGGCGAGCAGTACTTC.

The V call is TRBV5-1, the J call TRBJ1-2; possible D gene TRBD1, 6 bases. CDR1 is SGHRS, CDR2 YFSETQ, per germline. The CDR3 has 14 amino acids. The ends were cut back, 4 bases at V and 7 bases at J, with 17 bases in the middle. CDR3 nucleotide sequence: TGCGCCAGCAGCCTTGGGCCAGGGGCGACTGGCTACACCTTC. Its protein is CASSLGPGATGYTF.

This chain connects TRBV6-4 to TRBJ2-2; D is possibly TRBD1 (5 bases). The germline V and J ends were trimmed by 2 bases and 3 bases, with 7 bases remaining between them. CDR1 and CDR2 (germline): MRHNA, SNTAGT. The CDR3 has 14 amino acids. This chain's CDR3 is CASSDGRDTGELFF. The CDR3 bases are TGTGCCAGCAGTGACGGCAGGGACACCGGGGAGCTGTTTTTT.

The chain is built from TRBV5-4 and TRBJ1-1, with a weak D call TRBD1 (6 bases). The CDR3 contains 12 residues. Germline CDR1 reads SGHNT; CDR2 reads YYREEE (reference sequence). Trimming removed 1 base at V and 5 bases at J, with 6 bases between. DNA for the CDR3: TGTGCCAGCAGCTTGACAGGGACTGAAGCTTTCTTT. It translates to CASSLTGTEAFF.

The chain has TRBV2 and TRBJ1-1; maybe TRBD1 (5 bases). V was cut by 6 bases and J by 1 base, with 15 bases left in between. Germline loops: CDR1 SNHLY, CDR2 FYNNEI. The length of the CDR3 is 15 residues. Here the CDR3 reads CASRLIMGGNTEAFF. The CDR3 DNA reads as TGTGCCAGCAGACTAATTATGGGGGGGAACACTGAAGCTTTCTTT. Full variable domain (rest looked up from reference TRBV2 and TRBJ1-1): EPEVTQTPSHQVTQMGQEVILRCVPISNHLYFYWYRQILGQKVEFLVSFYNNEISEKSEIFDDQFSVERPDGSNFTLKIRSTKLEDSAMYFCASRLIMGGNTEAFFGQGTRLTVV.

This rearrangement joins TRBV27 to TRBJ2-1; tentatively, D is TRBD1 or TRBD2 (6 bases each). The CDR3 is made up of 13 amino acids. The V end lost 7 bases, the J end lost 7 bases, and 14 bases lay between the germline ends. Germline loops: CDR1 MNHEY, CDR2 SMNVEV (reference sequence). The CDR3 region is CASKGGVENEQFF. In DNA form, the CDR3 reads TGTGCCAGCAAGGGGGGCGTAGAAAATGAGCAGTTCTTC.

The chain recombines TRBV7-2 with TRBJ1-2; D is unclear. CDR1 and CDR2 (germline): SGHTA, FQGNSA. The ends were cut back, 1 base at V and 8 bases at J, with 14 bases in the middle. CDR3 size: 14 residues. CDR3 in DNA: TGTGCCAGCAGCTTAGTTGGGAGGGCGGACGGCTACACCTTC. It yields the protein CASSLVGRADGYTF.

This clone has a handful of counts. V and J are TRBV5-5 and TRBJ2-2; D uncertain. The CDR3 is 15 residues long. CDR1 and CDR2 from the germline V gene are SGHKS and YYEKEE (reference sequence). The V gene lost 3 bases and the J gene lost 5 bases, with 14 bases spanning the gap. The CDR3 DNA reads TGTGCCAGCAGCTCCATGATTACTGGGACCGGGGAGCTGTTTTTT. Amino acid sequence: CASSSMITGTGELFF.

V usage is TRBV19 and J usage is TRBJ1-2; D uncertain. The CDR3 totals 13 residues. Germline V gene lookup returns CDR1 LNHDA and CDR2 SQIVND (reference sequence). Deletions cut 3 bases from V and 2 bases from J, with 7 bases between. The CDR3 bases are TGTGCCAGTAGTATCAATTACAACTATGGCTACACCTTC. It encodes CASSINYNYGYTF.

This rearrangement joins TRBV4-2 to TRBJ2-2; D is uncertain. The CDR3 contains 15 residues. Trimming cost V 0 bases and J 6 bases, with 11 bases left between them. CDR1 is LGHNA and CDR2 is YNFKEQ in the germline V gene. Written as DNA, the CDR3 is TGTGCCAGCAGCCAAGATTTAAATCAAGCCGGGGAGCTGTTTTTT. Protein product: CASSQDLNQAGELFF.

The V call is TRBV23-1, the J call TRBJ1-2; no clear D. TRBV23-1 is placed among ORFs of uncertain function. The CDR3 sequence is 15 residues long. V was shortened by 3 bases and J by 0 bases, with 11 bases between the two germline ends. CDR3 sequence reads: CASSHRAETNYGYTF. The CDR3 region has the DNA TGCGCCAGCAGTCATCGCGCAGAAACTAACTATGGCTACACCTTC.

Concerning this clone itself: At one boundary the junction diverges from the germline segment, which might be a read error. The chain recombines TRBV6-2 or TRBV6-3 with TRBJ2-7; D is possibly TRBD1 (7 bases). Germline CDR1 MNHEY, CDR2 SVGEGT. This CDR3 region has 12 residues. The CDR3: CASSYPGGNENF. CDR3 sequence (DNA): TGTGCCAGCAGTTACCCAGGGGGGAATGAAAACTTC.

The chain uses TRBV6-1 and TRBJ2-2; the D gene is possibly TRBD2 (7 bases). The germline V and J ends were trimmed by 0 bases and 6 bases, with 14 bases remaining between them. This CDR3 has 16 amino acids. CDR1 is MNHNS and CDR2 is SASEGT in the germline V gene. CDR3 in amino acids: CASSEALGGAAGELFF. The CDR3, as DNA: TGTGCCAGCAGTGAAGCGCTTGGGGGGGCCGCCGGGGAGCTGTTTTTT.

This chain links TRBV7-8 with TRBJ2-5; either TRBD1 or TRBD2 may fit D (6 bases each). This CDR3 comprises 13 residues. V dropped 7 bases and J dropped 4 bases, with 13 bases sitting between them. CDR1 is SGHVS and CDR2 is FQNEAQ in the germline V gene. The CDR3: CASIRGGSETQYF. For the CDR3, the DNA is TGTGCCAGCATCCGAGGGGGGTCAGAGACCCAGTACTTC.

The genes are TRBV7-9 and TRBJ2-1; 9 nucleotides align to TRBD2. Trimming took 5 bases from V and 3 from J; bases not matched to a gene: 5. The CDR3 is 15 amino acids. The germline V gene encodes CDR1 SEHNR and CDR2 FQNEAQ (reference sequence). In nucleotides, the CDR3 is TGTGCCAGCAGCCCGACTAGCGGCCTCTACAATGAGCAGTTCTTC. Encoded protein: CASSPTSGLYNEQFF.

The chain recombines TRBV5-1 with TRBJ1-1, with 9 nucleotides matching TRBD1. This CDR3 is 14 amino acids long. Trimming took 6 bases from V and 6 from J; bases not matched to a gene: 9. Germline CDR1 SGHRS, CDR2 YFSETQ. CDR3 region: CASNPGQGPAEAFF. DNA of the CDR3: TGCGCCAGCAATCCGGGACAGGGCCCCGCTGAAGCTTTCTTT.

This clone was observed a few times. This chain connects TRBV5-1 to TRBJ1-3; 9 positions agree with TRBD1. The germline gives CDR1 SGHRS, CDR2 YFSETQ. CDR3 size: 14 residues. Trimming took 4 bases from V and 4 from J; bases not matched to a gene: 3. CDR3 DNA sequence: TGCGCCAGCAGCGCCGGGACAGGGGGAAACACCATATATTTT. Residues: CASSAGTGGNTIYF.

The V call is TRBV3-1 (or the pseudogene TRBV3-2), the J call TRBJ2-6, with D possibly matching TRBD2 (5 bases). Trimming left V 4 bases short and J 0 bases short, with 10 bases between. The germline V gene encodes CDR1 LGHDT and CDR2 YNNKEL (reference sequence). The CDR3 has 16 amino acids. The CDR3 nucleotides read TGTGCCAGCAGCCGCCTGGGGAGCTCTGGGGCCAACGTCCTGACTTTC. The encoded protein is CASSRLGSSGANVLTF.

As DNA, the CDR3 is TGCAGCGTGGGGACAGGCGATACAGATACGCAGTATTTT. Translation gives CSVGTGDTDTQYF. The gene calls are TRBV29-1 and TRBJ2-3, with 8 bases that match TRBD1. Germline trimming cut 6 bases from V and 3 bases from J; bases unmatched to any gene: 5. From germline, CDR1 is SQVTM and CDR2 ANQGSEA. The CDR3 contains 13 residues.

The chain employs TRBV18 and TRBJ1-2; D unresolved. CDR1 is KGHSH and CDR2 is LQKENI in the germline V gene. With 3 bases removed from V and 1 base from J, the gap between germline ends came to 9 bases. The CDR3 extends over 14 amino acids. In nucleotides, the CDR3 is TGTGCCAGCTCACCTACAGCCATTAACTATGGCTACACCTTC. Translating gives CASSPTAINYGYTF.